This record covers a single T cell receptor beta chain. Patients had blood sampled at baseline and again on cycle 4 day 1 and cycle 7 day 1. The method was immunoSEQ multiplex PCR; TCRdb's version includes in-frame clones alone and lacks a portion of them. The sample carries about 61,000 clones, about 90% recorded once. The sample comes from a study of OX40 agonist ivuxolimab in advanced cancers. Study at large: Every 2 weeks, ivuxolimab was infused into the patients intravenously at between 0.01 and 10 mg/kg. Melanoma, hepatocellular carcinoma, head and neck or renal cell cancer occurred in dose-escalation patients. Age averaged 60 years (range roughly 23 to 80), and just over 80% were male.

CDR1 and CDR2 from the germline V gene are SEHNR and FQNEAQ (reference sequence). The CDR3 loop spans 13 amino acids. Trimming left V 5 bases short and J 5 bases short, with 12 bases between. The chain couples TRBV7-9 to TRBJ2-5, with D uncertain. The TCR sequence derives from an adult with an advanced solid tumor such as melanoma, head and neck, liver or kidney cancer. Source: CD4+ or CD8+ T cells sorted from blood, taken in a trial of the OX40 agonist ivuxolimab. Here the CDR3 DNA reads TGTGCCAGCAGCAAGGATTTCCCGGAGACCCAGTACTTC. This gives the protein CASSKDFPETQYF.